This T cell receptor beta chain was recovered during a study of PD-1 blockade in classical Hodgkin lymphoma. Study-level background: Nivolumab dosed at 3 mg/kg went to patients intravenously every 2 weeks. Study-wide results and caveats: Newly diagnosed patients reportedly had lower baseline TCR diversity than healthy donors. Complete responders possessed baseline diversity comparable to newly diagnosed patients. Exclusion was applied to patients who started nivolumab under 1 year after ASCT.

This clone was observed a few times. Its antigen is not identified. Assay: immunoSEQ multiplex PCR; the TCRdb copy retains only in-frame clones and omits some. This sample has about 25,000 clones, with roughly 76% found just once. V gave up 6 bases and J gave up 4 bases; unmatched junction bases: 8. Germline CDR1 SNHLY, CDR2 FYNNEI. This CDR3 has 14 amino acids. The time point is: cycle 4 day 1 (C4D1), after six to seven weeks of nivolumab. Patients all relapsed after autologous stem cell transplantation, and there was variation in brentuximab vedotin exposure. The sequencing here drew on peripheral blood mononuclear cells (PBMCs), taken before the fourth cycle of nivolumab. This sequence originates from a human donor with classical Hodgkin lymphoma. The gene calls are TRBV2 and TRBJ1-2, with 7 nucleotides matching TRBD1. This chain's CDR3 is CASSPLQGSYGYTF. The CDR3 DNA is TGTGCCAGCAGCCCTCTACAGGGGAGCTATGGCTACACCTTC.